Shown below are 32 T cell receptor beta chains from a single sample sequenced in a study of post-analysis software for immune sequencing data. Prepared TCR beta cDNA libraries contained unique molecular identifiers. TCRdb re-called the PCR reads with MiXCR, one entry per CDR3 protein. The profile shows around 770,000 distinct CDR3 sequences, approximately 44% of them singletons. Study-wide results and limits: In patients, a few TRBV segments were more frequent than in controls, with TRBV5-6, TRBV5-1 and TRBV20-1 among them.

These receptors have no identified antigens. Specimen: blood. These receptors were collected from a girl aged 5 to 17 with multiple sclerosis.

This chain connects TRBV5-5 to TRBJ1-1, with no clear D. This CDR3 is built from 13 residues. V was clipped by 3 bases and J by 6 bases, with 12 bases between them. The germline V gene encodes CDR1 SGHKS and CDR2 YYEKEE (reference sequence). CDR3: CASSSSTGAEAFF. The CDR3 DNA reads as TGTGCCAGCAGCTCGTCGACTGGCGCTGAAGCTTTCTTT. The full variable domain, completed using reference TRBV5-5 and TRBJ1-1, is DAGVTQSPTHLIKTRGQQVTLRCSPISGHKSVSWYQQVLGQGPQFIFQYYEKEERGRGNFPDRFSARQFPNYSSELNVNALLLGDSALYLCASSSSTGAEAFFGQGTRLTVV.

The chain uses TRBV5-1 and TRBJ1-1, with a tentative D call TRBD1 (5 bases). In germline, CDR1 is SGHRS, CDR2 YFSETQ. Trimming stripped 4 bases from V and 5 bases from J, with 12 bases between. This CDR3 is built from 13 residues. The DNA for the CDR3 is TGCGCCAGCAGCAAGGAGGAGGGGACTGAAGCTTTCTTT. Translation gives CASSKEEGTEAFF.

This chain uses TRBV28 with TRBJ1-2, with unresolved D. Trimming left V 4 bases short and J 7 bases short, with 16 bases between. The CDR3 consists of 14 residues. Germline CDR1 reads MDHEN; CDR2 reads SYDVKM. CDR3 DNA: TGTGCCAGCAGTTCGCCTCGTGAGGGCTTTGGCTACACCTTC. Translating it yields CASSSPREGFGYTF.

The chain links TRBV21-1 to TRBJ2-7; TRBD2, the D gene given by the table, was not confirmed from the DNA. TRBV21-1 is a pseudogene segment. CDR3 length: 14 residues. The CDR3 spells CASSLSASGYEQYF. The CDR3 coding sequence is TGTGCCAGCAGCCTCAGCGCTAGCGGCTACGAGCAGTACTTC.

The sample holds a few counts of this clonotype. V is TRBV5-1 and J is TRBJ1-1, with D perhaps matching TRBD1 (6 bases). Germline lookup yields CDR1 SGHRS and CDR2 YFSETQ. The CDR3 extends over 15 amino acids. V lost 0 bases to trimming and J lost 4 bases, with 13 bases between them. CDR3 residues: CASSLEVGGRTEAFF. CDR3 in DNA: TGCGCCAGCAGCTTGGAGGTCGGGGGGCGCACTGAAGCTTTCTTT.

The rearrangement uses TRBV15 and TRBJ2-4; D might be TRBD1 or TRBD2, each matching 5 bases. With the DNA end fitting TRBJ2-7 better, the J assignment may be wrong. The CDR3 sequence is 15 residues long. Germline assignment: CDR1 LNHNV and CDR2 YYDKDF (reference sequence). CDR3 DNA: TGTGCCACCAGCGGCCCCGGGACCAACCCCTACGAGCAGTACTTC. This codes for CATSGPGTNPYEQYF.

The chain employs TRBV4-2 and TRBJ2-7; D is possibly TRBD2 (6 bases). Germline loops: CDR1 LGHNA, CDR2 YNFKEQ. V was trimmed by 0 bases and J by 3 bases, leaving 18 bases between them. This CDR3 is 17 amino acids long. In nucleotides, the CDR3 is TGTGCCAGCAGCCAAGAGGGCCCAGCGGGTCCCCTCTACGAGCAGTACTTC. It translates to CASSQEGPAGPLYEQYF.

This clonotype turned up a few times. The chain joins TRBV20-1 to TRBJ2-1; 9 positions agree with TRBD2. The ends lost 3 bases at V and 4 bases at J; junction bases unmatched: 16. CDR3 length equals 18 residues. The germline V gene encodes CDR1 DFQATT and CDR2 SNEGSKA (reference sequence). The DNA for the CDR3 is TGCAGTGCTAGGCTTACTTCCTCTAGCGGGAATACGTACAATGAGCAGTTCTTC. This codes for CSARLTSSSGNTYNEQFF.

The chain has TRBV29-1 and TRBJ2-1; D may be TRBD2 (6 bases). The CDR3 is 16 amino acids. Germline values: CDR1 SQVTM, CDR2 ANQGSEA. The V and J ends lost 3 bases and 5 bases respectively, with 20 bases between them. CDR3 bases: TGCAGCGTTGAGGGGGTCCTTCGGGGGAGAGACAATGAGCAGTTCTTC. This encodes CSVEGVLRGRDNEQFF.

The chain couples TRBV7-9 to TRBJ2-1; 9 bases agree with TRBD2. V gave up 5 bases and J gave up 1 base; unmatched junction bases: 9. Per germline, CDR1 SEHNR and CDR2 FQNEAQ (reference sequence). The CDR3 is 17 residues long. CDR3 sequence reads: CASSPGASGISYNEQFF. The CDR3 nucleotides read TGTGCCAGCAGCCCCGGGGCTAGCGGGATTTCCTACAATGAGCAGTTCTTC.

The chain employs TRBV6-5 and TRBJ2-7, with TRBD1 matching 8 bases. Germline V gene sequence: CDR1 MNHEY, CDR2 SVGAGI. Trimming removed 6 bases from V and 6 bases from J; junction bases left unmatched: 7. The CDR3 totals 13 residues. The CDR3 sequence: CASSPLTGGEQYF. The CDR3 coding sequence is TGTGCCAGCAGCCCCCTTACAGGGGGCGAGCAGTACTTC.

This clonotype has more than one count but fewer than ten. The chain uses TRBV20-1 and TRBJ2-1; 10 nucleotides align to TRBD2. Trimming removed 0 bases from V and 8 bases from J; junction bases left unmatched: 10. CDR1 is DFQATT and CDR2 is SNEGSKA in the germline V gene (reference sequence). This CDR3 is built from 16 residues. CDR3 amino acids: CSARDTGLAGVYEQFF. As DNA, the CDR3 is TGCAGTGCTAGAGATACGGGGCTAGCGGGAGTCTATGAGCAGTTCTTC.

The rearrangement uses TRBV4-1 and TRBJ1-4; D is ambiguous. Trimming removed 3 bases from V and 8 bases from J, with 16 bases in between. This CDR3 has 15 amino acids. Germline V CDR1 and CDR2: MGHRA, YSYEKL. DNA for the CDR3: TGCGCCAGCAGCCAGGGTTTCGCCTCGGGGGAAAAACTGTTTTTT. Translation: CASSQGFASGEKLFF.

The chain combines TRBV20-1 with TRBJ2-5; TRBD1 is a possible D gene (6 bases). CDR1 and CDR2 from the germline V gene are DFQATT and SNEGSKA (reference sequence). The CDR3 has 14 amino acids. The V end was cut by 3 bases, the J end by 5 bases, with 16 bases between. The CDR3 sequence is CSASETGLGETQYF. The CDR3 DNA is TGCAGTGCTAGCGAAACAGGGCTGGGGGAGACCCAGTACTTC.

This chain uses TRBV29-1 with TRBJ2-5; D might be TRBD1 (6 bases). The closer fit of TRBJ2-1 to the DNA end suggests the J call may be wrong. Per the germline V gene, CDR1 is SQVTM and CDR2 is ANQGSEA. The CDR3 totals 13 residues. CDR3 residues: CSASGTMGKTQFF. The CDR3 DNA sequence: TGCAGCGCCTCCGGGACAATGGGGAAGACCCAGTTCTTC.

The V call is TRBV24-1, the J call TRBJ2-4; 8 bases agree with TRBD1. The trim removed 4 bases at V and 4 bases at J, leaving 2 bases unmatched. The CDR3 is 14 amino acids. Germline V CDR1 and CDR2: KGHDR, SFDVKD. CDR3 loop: CATSEGQGKNIQYF. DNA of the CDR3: TGTGCCACCAGTGAAGGACAGGGAAAAAACATTCAGTACTTC.

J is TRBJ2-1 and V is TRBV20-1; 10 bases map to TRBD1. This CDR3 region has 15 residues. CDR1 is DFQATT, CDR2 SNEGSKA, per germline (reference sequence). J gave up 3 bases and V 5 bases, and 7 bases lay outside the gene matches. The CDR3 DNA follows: TGCAGTGCTCCTGGACAGGGGGGAGTCTACAATGAGCAGTTCTTC. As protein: CSAPGQGGVYNEQFF.

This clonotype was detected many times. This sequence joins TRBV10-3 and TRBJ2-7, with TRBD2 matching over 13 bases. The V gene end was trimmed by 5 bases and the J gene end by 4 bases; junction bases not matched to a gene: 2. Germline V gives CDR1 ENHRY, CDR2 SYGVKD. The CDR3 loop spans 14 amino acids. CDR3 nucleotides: TGTGCCATCAGTAGACTAGCGGGAGGTTACGAGCAGTACTTC. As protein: CAISRLAGGYEQYF.

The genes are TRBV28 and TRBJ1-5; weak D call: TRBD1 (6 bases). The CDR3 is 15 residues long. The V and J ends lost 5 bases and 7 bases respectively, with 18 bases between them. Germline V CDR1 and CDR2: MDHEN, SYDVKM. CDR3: CASSISGGLEQPQHF. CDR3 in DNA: TGTGCCAGCAGTATATCGGGGGGGCTCGAACAGCCCCAGCATTTT. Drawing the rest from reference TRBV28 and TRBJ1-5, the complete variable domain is DVKVTQSSRYLVKRTGEKVFLECVQDMDHENMFWYRQDPGLGLRLIYFSYDVKMKEKGDIPEGYSVSREKKERFSLILESASTNQTSMYLCASSISGGLEQPQHFGDGTRLSIL.

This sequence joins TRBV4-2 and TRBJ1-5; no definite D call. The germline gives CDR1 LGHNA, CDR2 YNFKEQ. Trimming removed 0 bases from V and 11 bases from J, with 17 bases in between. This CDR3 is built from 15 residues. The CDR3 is CASSQDNLAVETQHF. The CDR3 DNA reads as TGTGCCAGCAGCCAAGATAACCTAGCCGTTGAGACCCAGCATTTT.

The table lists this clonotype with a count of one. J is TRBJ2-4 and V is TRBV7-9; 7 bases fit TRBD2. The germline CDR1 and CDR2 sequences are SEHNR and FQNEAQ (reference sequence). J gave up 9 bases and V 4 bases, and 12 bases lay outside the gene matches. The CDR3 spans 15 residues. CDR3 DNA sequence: TGTGCCAGCAGCTCCTCTAGCGGAAGGAGGGGCATTCAGTACTTC. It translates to CASSSSSGRRGIQYF.

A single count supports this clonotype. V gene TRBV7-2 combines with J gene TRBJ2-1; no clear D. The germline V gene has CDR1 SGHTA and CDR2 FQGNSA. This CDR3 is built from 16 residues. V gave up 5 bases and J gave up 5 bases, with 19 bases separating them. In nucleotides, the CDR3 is TGTGCCAGCAGCCCGCCCTCTCCCCCCTTGGACAATGAGCAGTTCTTC. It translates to CASSPPSPPLDNEQFF. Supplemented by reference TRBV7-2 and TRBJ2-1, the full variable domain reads GAGVSQSPSNKVTEKGKDVELRCDPISGHTALYWYRQSLGQGLEFLIYFQGNSAPDKSGLPSDRFSAERTGGSVSTLTIQRTQQEDSAVYLCASSPPSPPLDNEQFFGPGTRLTVL.

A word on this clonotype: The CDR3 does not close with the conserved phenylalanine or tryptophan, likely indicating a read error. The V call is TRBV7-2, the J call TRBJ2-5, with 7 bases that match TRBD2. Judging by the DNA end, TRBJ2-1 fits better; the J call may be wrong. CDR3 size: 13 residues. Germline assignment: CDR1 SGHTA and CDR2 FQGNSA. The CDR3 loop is CASSLGGPNEQFS. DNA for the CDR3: TGTGCCAGCAGCTTGGGAGGGCCAAATGAGCAGTTCTCC.

The CDR3 reads CSVGGVAGGTDTQYF. The DNA of the CDR3 is TGCAGCGTCGGAGGCGTCGCGGGAGGCACAGATACGCAGTATTTT. This chain joins TRBV29-1 and TRBJ2-3; TRBD2 aligns across 7 bases. Trimming at V came to 6 bases and at J to 1 base, leaving 10 bases not matched to a gene. The CDR3 is 15 residues long. Per the germline V gene, CDR1 is SQVTM and CDR2 is ANQGSEA.

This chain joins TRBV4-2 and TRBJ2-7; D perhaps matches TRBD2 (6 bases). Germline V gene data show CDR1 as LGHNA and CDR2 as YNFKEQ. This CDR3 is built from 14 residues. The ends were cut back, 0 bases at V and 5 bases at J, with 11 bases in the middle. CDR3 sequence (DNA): TGTGCCAGCAGCCAAGATCGGGGGTCGGACGAGCAGTACTTC. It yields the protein CASSQDRGSDEQYF.

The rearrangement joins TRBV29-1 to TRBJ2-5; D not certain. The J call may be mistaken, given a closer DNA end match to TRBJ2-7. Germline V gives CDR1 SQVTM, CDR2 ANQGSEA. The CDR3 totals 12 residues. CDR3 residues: CSVVLTNYEQYF. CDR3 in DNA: TGCAGCGTTGTTTTAACGAACTACGAGCAGTACTTC.

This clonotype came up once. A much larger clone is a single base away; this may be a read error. The CDR3 sequence is CASSPPGHQETRYF. As DNA, the CDR3 is TGTGCCAGCAGCCCTCCGGGACACCAAGAGACCCGGTACTTC. This chain connects TRBV28 to TRBJ2-5, with a possible D match to TRBD1 (6 bases). In germline, CDR1 is MDHEN, CDR2 SYDVKM. The CDR3 is made up of 14 amino acids.

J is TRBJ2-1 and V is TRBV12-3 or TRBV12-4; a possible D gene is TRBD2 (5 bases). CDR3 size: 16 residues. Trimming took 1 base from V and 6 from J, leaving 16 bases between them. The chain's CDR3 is CASSLGSSAIANEQFF. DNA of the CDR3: TGTGCCAGCAGTTTAGGTAGTAGCGCGATCGCCAATGAGCAGTTCTTC.

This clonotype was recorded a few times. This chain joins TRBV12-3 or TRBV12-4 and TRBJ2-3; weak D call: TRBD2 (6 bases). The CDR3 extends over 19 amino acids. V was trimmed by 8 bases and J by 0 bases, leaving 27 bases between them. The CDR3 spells CASDFLLAETPTSTDTQYF. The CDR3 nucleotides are TGTGCCAGCGATTTCTTGTTAGCGGAGACCCCTACTAGCACAGATACGCAGTATTTT.

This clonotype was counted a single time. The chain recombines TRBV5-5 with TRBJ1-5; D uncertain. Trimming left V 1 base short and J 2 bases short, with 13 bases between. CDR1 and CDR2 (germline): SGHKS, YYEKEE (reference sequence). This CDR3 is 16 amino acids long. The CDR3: CASSLRGEVCNQPQHF. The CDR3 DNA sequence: TGTGCCAGCAGCTTGCGGGGAGAGGTCTGCAATCAGCCCCAGCATTTT.

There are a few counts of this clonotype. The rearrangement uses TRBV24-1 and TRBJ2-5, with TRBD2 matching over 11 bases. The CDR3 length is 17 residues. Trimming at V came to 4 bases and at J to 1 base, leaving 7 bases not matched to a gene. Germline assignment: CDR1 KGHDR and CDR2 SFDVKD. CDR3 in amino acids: CATSDRGLADFQETQYF. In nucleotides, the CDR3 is TGTGCCACCAGTGACCGGGGACTAGCGGACTTCCAAGAGACCCAGTACTTC.

In DNA form, the CDR3 reads TGTGCCAGCAGTTACGGGTCCGGGATTGGCAATGAGCAGTACTTC. Protein product: CASSYGSGIGNEQYF. The chain links TRBV6-2 or TRBV6-3 to TRBJ2-7; possible D gene TRBD2, 5 bases. The CDR3 covers 15 residues. The germline V gene has CDR1 MNHEY and CDR2 SVGEGT. Trimming pared 2 bases from V and 7 bases from J, leaving 18 bases between.